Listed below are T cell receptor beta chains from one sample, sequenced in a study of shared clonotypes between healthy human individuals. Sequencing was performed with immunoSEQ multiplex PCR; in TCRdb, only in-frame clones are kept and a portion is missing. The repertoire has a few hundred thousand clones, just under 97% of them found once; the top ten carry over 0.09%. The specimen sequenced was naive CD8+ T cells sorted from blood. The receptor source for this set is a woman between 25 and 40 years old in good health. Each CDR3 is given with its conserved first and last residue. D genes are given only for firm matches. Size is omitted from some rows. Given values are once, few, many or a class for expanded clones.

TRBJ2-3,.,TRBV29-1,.,CSVVLARTDTQYF,TGCAGCGTTGTTTTAGCCCGCACAGATACGCAGTATTTT
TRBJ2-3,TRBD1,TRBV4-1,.,CASSLLGQGRGDTQYF,TGCGCCAGCAGCCTACTGGGACAGGGCAGGGGAGATACGCAGTATTTT
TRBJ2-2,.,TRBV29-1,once,CSVTANTGELFF,TGCAGCGTAACAGCGAACACCGGGGAGCTGTTTTTT
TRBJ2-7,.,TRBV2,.,CASHDRSSYEQYF,TGTGCCAGCCATGACAGGAGCTCCTACGAGCAGTACTTC
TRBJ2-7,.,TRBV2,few,CASGSSSYEQYF,TGTGCCAGCGGTAGTAGCTCTTACGAGCAGTACTTC
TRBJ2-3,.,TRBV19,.,CASGVGGQTDTQYF,TGTGCCAGTGGGGTAGGGGGGCAGACAGATACGCAGTATTTT
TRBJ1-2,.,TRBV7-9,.,CASSLNRDLLGGGYTF,TGTGCCAGCAGCCTTAATCGGGACCTTCTGGGGGGTGGCTACACCTTC
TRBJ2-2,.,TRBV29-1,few,CSVVLAATGELFF,TGCAGCGTTGTACTAGCTGCCACCGGGGAGCTGTTTTTT
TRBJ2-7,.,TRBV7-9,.,CASSLEGESYEQYF,TGTGCCAGCAGCTTGGAAGGGGAATCCTACGAGCAGTACTTC
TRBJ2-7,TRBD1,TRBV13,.,CASSLALGQGSYEQYF,TGTGCCAGCAGCTTAGCCCTAGGACAGGGGTCCTACGAGCAGTACTTC
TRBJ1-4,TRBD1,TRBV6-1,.,CASTQGASNRLFF,TGTGCCAGCACCCAGGGGGCGAGCAATCGGCTGTTTTTT
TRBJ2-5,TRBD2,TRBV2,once,CASSTPFRDYQETQYF,TGTGCCAGCAGTACACCTTTCCGGGACTATCAAGAGACCCAGTACTTC
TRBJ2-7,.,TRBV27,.,CASSRQSSYEQYF,TGTGCCAGCAGCAGACAGAGCTCCTACGAGCAGTACTTC
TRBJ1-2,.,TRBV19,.,CAISQYNYGYTF,TGTGCCATCTCCCAGTACAACTATGGCTACACCTTC
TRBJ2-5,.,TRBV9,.,CASSVGREETQYF,TGTGCCAGCAGCGTAGGTAGGGAAGAGACCCAGTACTTC
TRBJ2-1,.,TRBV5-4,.,CASSFMIDSYNEQFF,TGTGCCAGCAGCTTTATGATAGATTCCTACAATGAGCAGTTCTTC
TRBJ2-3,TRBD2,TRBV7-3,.,CASSFGTSGVDTQYF,TGTGCCAGCAGCTTCGGGACTAGCGGGGTGGATACGCAGTATTTT
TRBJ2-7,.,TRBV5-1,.,CASSLVSGPHEQYF,TGCGCCAGCAGCTTGGTTTCAGGCCCCCACGAGCAGTACTTC
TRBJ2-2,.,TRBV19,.,CASSISGGELFF,TGTGCCAGTAGTATCTCGGGCGGGGAGCTGTTTTTT
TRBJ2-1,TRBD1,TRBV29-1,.,CSVRGTGDEQFF,TGCAGCGTCCGGGGGACAGGGGATGAGCAGTTCTTC
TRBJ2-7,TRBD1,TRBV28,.,CASRNPRTGPYEQYF,TGTGCCAGCAGAAACCCTAGGACAGGTCCCTACGAGCAGTACTTC
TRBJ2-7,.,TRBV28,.,CASSPEGTYEQYF,TGTGCCAGCAGTCCTGAAGGGACTTACGAGCAGTACTTC
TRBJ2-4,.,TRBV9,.,CASSVGDGGLEAKNIQYF,TGTGCCAGCAGCGTAGGGGATGGGGGGCTGGAGGCCAAAAACATTCAGTACTTC
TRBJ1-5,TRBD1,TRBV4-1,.,CASSLRDRGNQPQHF,TGCGCCAGCAGCCTCCGGGACAGGGGGAATCAGCCCCAGCATTTT
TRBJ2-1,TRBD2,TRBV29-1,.,CSISGREYNEQFF,TGCAGCATTAGCGGGAGAGAATACAATGAGCAGTTCTTC
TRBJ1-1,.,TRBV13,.,CASSLITGLNTEAFF,TGTGCCAGCAGCCTAATCACAGGGCTTAACACTGAAGCTTTCTTT
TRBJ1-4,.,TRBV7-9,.,CASSRKSPRGSTNEKLFF,TGTGCCAGCAGTAGGAAGAGTCCCCGTGGTTCAACTAATGAAAAACTGTTTTTT
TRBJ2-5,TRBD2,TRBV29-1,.,CSVSGLAGSNQETQYF,TGCAGCGTGAGCGGACTAGCGGGATCGAACCAAGAGACCCAGTACTTC
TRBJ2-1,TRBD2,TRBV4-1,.,CASSQGPTSGRTNEQFF,TGCGCCAGCAGCCAAGGCCCAACTAGCGGGAGAACCAATGAGCAGTTCTTC
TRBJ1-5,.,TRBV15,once,CATSRDRSSNQPQHF,TGTGCCACCAGCAGAGATCGGAGTAGCAATCAGCCCCAGCATTTT